This TCR beta chain was sequenced during a study of a mutant IDH1 vaccine in newly diagnosed glioma. About the research overall: Initiation of the vaccine course occurred 4-6 weeks after radiotherapy alone, or alongside temozolomide cycles. Patients arrived already treated with radiotherapy, temozolomide, or both, most having had both. Week 35 held visit V12, while week 47 held visit V13.

Some clones are missing from TCRdb's copy, which holds only in-frame ones; the method was immunoSEQ multiplex PCR. The data show tens of thousands of clones, with about four fifths seen just once and more than 3% held by the top ten. The time point denotes: week 47, end of study. The investigators gave 300 ug of mutant IDH1 20-mer peptide in each vaccine dose, together with topical imiquimod. The patients received vaccinations eight times, in weeks 1, 3, 5, 7, 11, 15, 19 and 23. A note on this clone: The target antigen is unknown.

The CDR3 runs to 14 residues. The germline CDR1 and CDR2 sequences are PRHDT and FYEKMQ (reference sequence). Trimming cost V 5 bases and J 6 bases; bases outside gene matches: 9. The source of this sequence is a woman aged 50 to 65 with glioma. The gene calls are TRBV13 and TRBJ2-7; 8 nucleotides match TRBD1. The specimen was PBMCs, collected from a glioma patient whose treatment included an IDH1 peptide vaccine. The CDR3 loop is CASSLGQGASEQYF. Here the CDR3 DNA reads TGTGCCAGCAGCCTCGGACAGGGAGCCTCCGAGCAGTACTTC.